This passage covers 23 T cell receptor beta chains from one sample sequenced in a study of T cells in Graves' hyperthyroidism and ophthalmopathy. RNA transcripts served as the template for amplifying TCR beta CDR3 regions. TCR CDR3 regions were first amplified by RT-PCR with HTBI primers. Each CDR3 protein is one row after TCRdb ran MiXCR on the multiplex PCR reads. The sample lists 400,000 to 550,000 distinct CDR3 sequences, roughly 24% occurring once. Sequencing was carried out using blood. These receptor sequences come from a woman in her twenties or thirties with Graves' ophthalmopathy.

V and J are TRBV3-1 and TRBJ1-1; possibly TRBD1 for D (6 bases). V lost 5 bases, J lost 9 bases, and 13 bases lay in between. CDR1 LGHDT and CDR2 YNNKEL come from the germline V gene (reference sequence). The CDR3 is 12 amino acids. CDR3 amino acids: CASSEDSLKAFF. CDR3 DNA: TGTGCCAGCAGCGAGGACAGTTTAAAAGCTTTCTTT.

This clonotype was observed a few times. The chain has TRBV12-3 or TRBV12-4 and TRBJ2-5; no clear D. The CDR3 runs to 14 residues. Deletions cut 0 bases from V and 2 bases from J, with 7 bases between. The CDR3 sequence: CASSLALQQETQYF. The CDR3 DNA is TGTGCCAGCAGTTTAGCGCTTCAGCAAGAGACCCAGTACTTC.

This clonotype was recorded at least ten times. J is TRBJ1-5 and V is TRBV19; 11 bases are a match to TRBD1. Germline-derived CDR1 and CDR2 are LNHDA and SQIVND (reference sequence). The J segment lost 6 bases and the V segment lost 3 bases, leaving 13 bases of the junction unmatched. This CDR3 is built from 18 residues. As DNA, the CDR3 is TGTGCCAGTAGTATGAGAGGACAGGGGGCGTATTCTCCTCAGCCCCAGCATTTT. Its protein product is CASSMRGQGAYSPQPQHF.

This chain uses TRBV11-2 with TRBJ2-7; 8 positions match TRBD2. Germline loops: CDR1 SGHAT, CDR2 FQNNGV. Trimming cost V 5 bases and J 6 bases; bases outside gene matches: 12. The CDR3 extends over 15 amino acids. Here the CDR3 reads CASSQGGSGVAEQYF. The DNA of the CDR3 is TGTGCCAGCAGCCAGGGTGGTAGCGGGGTTGCCGAGCAGTACTTC. Using reference TRBV11-2 and TRBJ2-7 for the parts outside the CDR3, the full variable domain is EAGVAQSPRYKIIEKRQSVAFWCNPISGHATLYWYQQILGQGPKLLIQFQNNGVVDDSQLPKDRFSAERLKGVDSTLKIQPAKLEDSAVYLCASSQGGSGVAEQYFGPGTRLTVT.

This clonotype was seen at least ten times. V usage is TRBV15 and J usage is TRBJ2-4; D not resolved. This CDR3 comprises 13 residues. Looked up from germline, CDR1 is LNHNV and CDR2 is YYDKDF (reference sequence). Trimming took off 0 bases at V and 8 bases at J, with 8 bases between the two ends. DNA for the CDR3: TGTGCCACCAGCAGAGATGGACGAGACATTCAGTACTTC. It codes for CATSRDGRDIQYF.

This clonotype was counted a few times. The chain recombines TRBV2 with TRBJ1-2, with D unclear. This CDR3 contains 13 residues. V was clipped by 2 bases and J by 5 bases, with 9 bases between them. Per germline, CDR1 SNHLY and CDR2 FYNNEI. CDR3 protein: CASSELSEYGYTF. The CDR3, as DNA: TGTGCCAGCAGTGAACTTTCAGAGTATGGCTACACCTTC.

The rearrangement joins TRBV7-3 to TRBJ2-7; 7 nucleotides align to TRBD2. The CDR3 consists of 15 residues. Germline V gene data show CDR1 as SGHTA and CDR2 as FQGTGA. The V segment lost 4 bases and the J segment 6 bases; nucleotides outside the gene matches: 12. CDR3 in amino acids: CASSSIGLVLSEQYF. The CDR3 nucleotides are TGTGCCAGCAGCTCGATAGGACTAGTATTGAGCGAGCAGTACTTC.

CDR3 loop: CSARAMTRGETQYF. The CDR3 region has the DNA TGCAGTGCTAGAGCGATGACTAGGGGAGAGACCCAGTACTTC. The chain carries TRBV20-1 and TRBJ2-5; tentative D call: TRBD2 (6 bases). V gave up 1 base and J gave up 4 bases, with 13 bases separating them. The CDR3 totals 14 residues. Per the germline V gene, CDR1 is DFQATT and CDR2 is SNEGSKA (reference sequence).

This clonotype has a count of ten or more. The chain uses TRBV19 and TRBJ1-5, with D uncertain. The CDR3 is 13 amino acids. Trimming removed 3 bases at V and 4 bases at J, with 7 bases between. Looked up from germline, CDR1 is LNHDA and CDR2 is SQIVND (reference sequence). The CDR3 region is CASSMIENQPQHF. The CDR3 DNA is TGTGCCAGTAGTATGATAGAGAATCAGCCCCAGCATTTT.

This clonotype was found a few times. The chain has TRBV5-1 and TRBJ1-1; D is undetermined. The CDR3 length is 13 residues. Germline V lookup: CDR1 SGHRS, CDR2 YFSETQ. Trimming shortened V by 4 bases and J by 6 bases, and 13 bases separated the two germline ends. The DNA of the CDR3 is TGCGCCAGCAGCAGGGAGGTTTCGGCTGAAGCTTTCTTT. Translated, it gives CASSREVSAEAFF.

The rearrangement uses TRBV5-1 and TRBJ2-7, with a tentative D call TRBD2 (6 bases). This CDR3 region has 15 residues. V was clipped by 0 bases and J by 2 bases, with 12 bases between them. The germline CDR1 and CDR2 sequences are SGHRS and YFSETQ. CDR3 protein: CASSLVAGSAYEQYF. CDR3 sequence (DNA): TGCGCCAGCAGCTTGGTTGCGGGGAGCGCCTACGAGCAGTACTTC.

The sample holds many counts of this clonotype. The J gene is TRBJ1-5, the V gene TRBV25-1; D ambiguous. V shed 2 bases and J shed 3 bases, with 11 bases lying between them. The length of the CDR3 is 15 residues. Per the germline V gene, CDR1 is MGHDK and CDR2 is SYGVNS. CDR3 in DNA: TGTGCCAGCAGTGAAGGCGGACGTATCAATCAGCCCCAGCATTTT. Residues: CASSEGGRINQPQHF.

V is TRBV6-1 and J is TRBJ2-5; no definite D call. CDR1 and CDR2 from the germline V gene are MNHNS and SASEGT. The CDR3 loop spans 15 amino acids. V lost 6 bases and J lost 1, with 15 bases in between. This chain's CDR3 is CASSSTGRSQETQYF. The CDR3 DNA reads TGTGCCAGCAGCTCCACCGGACGTTCCCAAGAGACCCAGTACTTC.

There are many counts of this clonotype. This sequence joins TRBV29-1 and TRBJ2-7; TRBD1 matches 9 bases. This CDR3 is 14 amino acids long. V was pared by 0 bases and J by 4 bases, with 4 bases of the junction left unmatched. Germline CDR1 reads SQVTM; CDR2 reads ANQGSEA. The CDR3 loop reads CSVEDRDREYEQYF. The CDR3 DNA is TGCAGCGTTGAAGATCGGGACAGGGAATACGAGCAGTACTTC.

This clonotype occurred a few times. In nucleotides, the CDR3 is TGTGCCAGCAGTTTTATGGGGGACCCGAACACCGGGGAGCTGTTTTTT. Encoded protein: CASSFMGDPNTGELFF. This sequence joins TRBV12-3 or TRBV12-4 and TRBJ2-2; D possibly matches TRBD1 or TRBD2 (5 bases each). Trimming left V 3 bases short and J 0 bases short, with 11 bases between. The CDR3 runs 16 residues.

This clonotype was detected ten times or more. This sequence may be a read error, since a much larger clone differs from it by one base. This chain connects TRBV2 to TRBJ2-2; 7 bases match TRBD1. After removal of 6 bases from V and 1 base from J, the junction contained 2 bases not matched to a gene. Germline V gene sequence: CDR1 SNHLY, CDR2 FYNNEI. The CDR3 runs to 14 residues. For the CDR3, the DNA is TGTGCCAGCAGGGGGACAGTGAACACCGGGGAGCTGTTTTTT. This gives the protein CASRGTVNTGELFF.

This clonotype was counted many times. V usage is TRBV2 and J usage is TRBJ2-5; D uncertain. This CDR3 spans 13 amino acids. Germline V gives CDR1 SNHLY, CDR2 FYNNEI. The ends were cut back, 6 bases at V and 5 bases at J, with 13 bases in the middle. CDR3 nucleotides: TGTGCCAGCAGCGCCGGACCGGAGGAGACCCAGTACTTC. Its protein product is CASSAGPEETQYF.

The chain couples TRBV29-1 to TRBJ1-2; D perhaps matches TRBD1 (6 bases). The CDR3 sequence is 11 residues long. The germline V gene encodes CDR1 SQVTM and CDR2 ANQGSEA. The ends were cut back, 8 bases at V and 7 bases at J, with 14 bases in the middle. The CDR3 here is CSPGGFGGYTF. CDR3 DNA sequence: TGCAGCCCCGGGGGCTTCGGTGGCTACACCTTC.

The chain couples TRBV2 to TRBJ1-2; the D is unclear. CDR1 and CDR2 (germline): SNHLY, FYNNEI. V lost 1 base to trimming and J lost 1 base, with 4 bases between them. CDR3 size: 13 residues. The CDR3 region has the DNA TGTGCCAGCAGTGAAGACATTAACTATGGCTACACCTTC. This sequence encodes CASSEDINYGYTF.

This clonotype occurred many times. This sequence joins TRBV20-1 and TRBJ2-7; D gene uncertain. Germline lookup yields CDR1 DFQATT and CDR2 SNEGSKA (reference sequence). CDR3 size: 12 residues. V was cut by 6 bases and J by 1 base, with 10 bases left in between. CDR3: CSAETHSYEQYF. The CDR3 nucleotides read TGCAGTGCGGAAACTCATTCCTACGAGCAGTACTTC.

The CDR3 coding sequence is TGTGCCAGCAGTCTAGAGGGGACGGAGGTTCCCACTGAAGCTTTCTTT. Amino acids: CASSLEGTEVPTEAFF. V is TRBV6-1 and J is TRBJ1-1; D perhaps matches TRBD1 (5 bases). The CDR3 runs 16 residues. Looked up from germline, CDR1 is MNHNS and CDR2 is SASEGT. The V and J ends lost 5 bases and 4 bases respectively, with 20 bases between them.

Note on this clonotype: This clone may be a read error of a much larger clone one base away. The J gene is TRBJ2-7, the V gene TRBV20-1; 8 positions match TRBD2. V lost 8 bases to trimming and J lost 3 bases; unmatched junction nucleotides: 15. CDR1 is DFQATT and CDR2 is SNEGSKA in the germline V gene (reference sequence). This CDR3 is built from 15 residues. Written as DNA, the CDR3 is TGCAGTTCTTCGCGGGGGGAGCTGAGTATCTACGAGCAGTACTTC. Translation gives CSSSRGELSIYEQYF.

This clonotype appeared many times. The chain couples TRBV15 to TRBJ2-5; TRBD1 is a possible D gene (6 bases). Trimming shortened V by 3 bases and J by 4 bases, and 15 bases separated the two germline ends. In germline, CDR1 is LNHNV, CDR2 YYDKDF (reference sequence). CDR3 length equals 15 residues. The CDR3 bases are TGTGCCACCAGCAGGGACCGGACAGCCGGAGAGACCCAGTACTTC. Translated, it gives CATSRDRTAGETQYF.